Below, 6 T cell receptor beta chains from the same sample are listed, as sequenced in a study of Ad26.COV2.S vaccination and SARS-CoV-2 variants. The treatment denotes: about 20 received Ad26.COV2.S at low or high dose, single or two shots; five or six received placebo; per-sample allocation not given. Day 63 after the first vaccine or placebo injection was the time point for sampling. Produced via immunoSEQ multiplex PCR; TCRdb's table is partial and in-frame only. The profile covers 350,000 to 500,000 clones, with 88% appearing a single time and less than 4% taken by the ten largest. The source material was peripheral blood, sampled in a trial of Ad26.COV2.S vaccine versus placebo. All receptors derive from a person aged 18-60 years who received the Ad26.COV2.S COVID-19 vaccine or a placebo.

The gene calls are TRBV6-4 and TRBJ2-7; D uncertain. This CDR3 region has 19 residues. Trimming shortened V by 0 bases and J by 4 bases, and 25 bases separated the two germline ends. Germline values: CDR1 MRHNA, CDR2 SNTAGT. The CDR3 DNA sequence: TGTGCCAGCAGTGACTCGATCTGTTCTCCCTGCCAGAAGGCGTACGAGCAGTACTTC. It translates to CASSDSICSPCQKAYEQYF.

The chain has TRBV11-1 and TRBJ2-1, with D unclear. CDR1 and CDR2 from the germline V gene are SGHAT and FQDESV (reference sequence). The CDR3 has 13 amino acids. Trimming took off 11 bases at V and 6 bases at J, with 17 bases between the two ends. Written as DNA, the CDR3 is TGTGCCTCCACCCCCCTAGGTAGCAATGAGCAGTTCTTC. It yields the protein CASTPLGSNEQFF.

The genes are TRBV9 and TRBJ2-7, with 10 bases aligning to TRBD1. The CDR3 is 15 amino acids. Germline lookup yields CDR1 SGDLS and CDR2 YYNGEE. V shed 4 bases and J 7 bases; nucleotides not matched to a gene: 11. Written as DNA, the CDR3 is TGTGCCAGCAGCATCTTGGGACAGGGGACCTCGGAGCAGTACTTC. It yields the protein CASSILGQGTSEQYF.

The V and J genes are TRBV10-3 and TRBJ2-2; no definite D call. Trimming stripped 0 bases from V and 1 base from J, with 9 bases between. Germline V gene sequence: CDR1 ENHRY, CDR2 SYGVKD. The CDR3 is 16 amino acids. The CDR3 loop is CAISESLAGNTGELFF. The CDR3 nucleotides are TGTGCCATCAGTGAGTCGTTGGCAGGGAACACCGGGGAGCTGTTTTTT.

The chain combines TRBV28 with TRBJ1-2; D gene unclear. Trimming shortened V by 5 bases and J by 4 bases, and 17 bases separated the two germline ends. CDR3 length: 15 residues. CDR1 and CDR2 from the germline V gene are MDHEN and SYDVKM. CDR3 residues: CASSPPDTTIYGYTF. CDR3 nucleotide sequence: TGTGCCAGCAGTCCCCCAGACACGACCATCTATGGCTACACCTTC.

This clone was seen just once. The chain joins TRBV4-2 to TRBJ2-1; D ambiguous. With 1 base removed from V and 4 bases from J, the gap between germline ends came to 5 bases. The CDR3 sequence is 13 residues long. Germline CDR1 LGHNA, CDR2 YNFKEQ. The CDR3 here is CASSQVRYNEQFF. The CDR3 DNA reads TGTGCCAGCAGCCAAGTAAGGTACAATGAGCAGTTCTTC.